The rows below give T cell receptor beta chains drawn from one sample of a study of cytomegalovirus exposure and HLA in healthy donors. Only in-frame clones appear in the TCRdb table, and some are missing; sequencing was by immunoSEQ multiplex PCR. The sample consists of 150,000 to 180,000 clones, 80% of them appearing once. The sequenced material came from PBMCs. Source of these receptors: a man between 25 and 39 years old in good health and CMV-seropositive. Both conserved end residues are part of each CDR3. A D gene is named only where the DNA matches it firmly. Size is omitted from some rows. Given values are once, few, many or a class for expanded clones.

v_call	clone_size	j_call	d_call	cdr3_aa	cdr3_nt
TRBV7-2	.	TRBJ2-6	.	CASSFAGLFGANVLTF	TGTGCCAGCAGCTTCGCGGGCCTCTTTGGGGCCAACGTCCTGACTTTC
TRBV5-4	.	TRBJ1-2	TRBD1	CASSWDREDGYTF	TGTGCCAGCAGCTGGGACAGAGAGGATGGCTACACCTTC
TRBV28	once	TRBJ2-1	TRBD2	CASSGGSYNEQFF	TGTGCCAGCAGCGGCGGGAGTTACAATGAGCAGTTCTTC
TRBV28	.	TRBJ2-1	.	CASTETGVLSSYNEQFF	TGTGCCAGCACCGAAACGGGGGTATTGAGCTCCTACAATGAGCAGTTCTTC
TRBV19	.	TRBJ2-2	TRBD2	CASSIVAGGSGELFF	TGTGCCAGTAGTATAGTAGCGGGAGGGTCCGGGGAGCTGTTTTTT
TRBV28	.	TRBJ2-3	TRBD1	CASNSGTGVIDTQYF	TGTGCCAGCAACTCCGGGACAGGGGTTATAGATACGCAGTATTTT
TRBV20-1	.	TRBJ1-2	.	CSARATGPIF	TGCAGTGCTAGGGCTACAGGTCCTATCTTC
TRBV30	.	TRBJ1-4	TRBD1	CAWSVGQGGEKLFF	TGTGCCTGGAGTGTAGGACAGGGTGGCGAAAAACTGTTTTTT
TRBV28	.	TRBJ1-1	TRBD1	CASKSGGSEAFF	TGTGCCAGCAAGTCAGGGGGAAGTGAAGCTTTCTTT
TRBV11-2	.	TRBJ2-7	TRBD1	CASSGQGYEQYF	TGTGCCAGCAGCGGACAGGGCTACGAGCAGTACTTC
TRBV28	.	TRBJ2-5	TRBD2	CASSGLAGNWETQYF	TGTGCCAGCAGTGGACTAGCGGGTAACTGGGAGACCCAGTACTTC
TRBV19	.	TRBJ2-1	.	CASSVNELNEQFF	TGTGCCAGTAGCGTAAACGAGTTAAATGAGCAGTTCTTC
TRBV29-1	.	TRBJ2-5	TRBD1	CSVVDRGWETQYF	TGCAGCGTTGTTGACAGGGGGTGGGAGACCCAGTACTTC
TRBV19	.	TRBJ1-5	.	CASSIIPGVGNQPQHF	TGTGCCAGTAGTATAATTCCAGGGGTAGGCAATCAGCCCCAGCATTTT
TRBV6-4	.	TRBJ1-5	TRBD1	CASSEDRGEGQPQHF	TGTGCCAGCAGTGAAGACAGGGGAGAGGGTCAGCCCCAGCATTTT
TRBV28	.	TRBJ1-5	TRBD1	CASSPPTGNNQPQHF	TGTGCCAGCAGTCCCCCGACAGGGAACAATCAGCCCCAGCATTTT
TRBV15	.	TRBJ2-3	.	CATSSPLPSTDTQYF	TGTGCCACCAGCAGCCCACTCCCTAGCACAGATACGCAGTATTTT
TRBV6-5	.	TRBJ1-1	TRBD1	CASSYSTGGMNTEAFF	TGTGCCAGCAGTTACTCGACAGGGGGGATGAACACTGAAGCTTTCTTT
TRBV28	.	TRBJ1-3	TRBD1	CASSLTLGQGRGSSGNTIYF	TGTGCCAGCAGTTTAACCCTGGGACAGGGGCGGGGGTCCTCTGGAAACACCATATATTTT
TRBV28	.	TRBJ2-7	.	CASIGGTVGIDEQYF	TGTGCCAGCATTGGCGGGACGGTGGGGATTGACGAGCAGTACTTC